Listed here are 18 T cell receptor beta chains from one sample, sequenced in a study of blood T cell repertoires in COVID-19. TCRdb keeps only in-frame clones here, not all; method: immunoSEQ multiplex PCR. Of tens of thousands of clones listed, around nine tenths were seen once; the top ten hold under 4.5%. The sample taken for sequencing was peripheral blood. All receptors derive from a human donor in a cohort sampled during active COVID-19.

V gene TRBV3-1 (or the pseudogene TRBV3-2) combines with J gene TRBJ2-5, with unresolved D. This CDR3 spans 15 amino acids. V gave up 0 bases and J gave up 2 bases, with 10 bases separating them. Per germline, CDR1 LGHDT and CDR2 YNNKEL (reference sequence). Here the CDR3 DNA reads TGTGCCAGCAGCCAAGATCGCTGGCAGCAAGAGACCCAGTACTTC. This codes for CASSQDRWQQETQYF.

This chain links TRBV7-6 with TRBJ1-2; D not resolved. The CDR3 has 13 residues. V gave up 3 bases and J gave up 8 bases, with 13 bases separating them. Germline V lookup: CDR1 SGHVS, CDR2 FNYEAQ. This CDR3 is CASSFDGVGGYTF. In nucleotides, the CDR3 is TGTGCCAGCAGCTTCGACGGGGTGGGAGGCTACACCTTC.

The V and J genes are TRBV7-9 and TRBJ2-7; D gene uncertain. The CDR3 runs to 12 residues. Trimming removed 3 bases at V and 3 bases at J, with 6 bases between. Germline CDR1 reads SEHNR; CDR2 reads FQNEAQ (reference sequence). The CDR3 is CASSFGLYEQYF. Written as DNA, the CDR3 is TGTGCCAGCAGCTTTGGCCTCTACGAGCAGTACTTC.

The rearrangement links TRBV18 to TRBJ1-1, with 8 bases lining up with TRBD1. Trimming removed 5 bases from V and 1 base from J; junction bases left unmatched: 3. Germline V gives CDR1 KGHSH, CDR2 LQKENI. CDR3 length equals 14 residues. CDR3 in DNA: TGTGCCAGCTCAGCCCAGGGGGCGAACACTGAAGCTTTCTTT. As protein: CASSAQGANTEAFF.

The chain has TRBV5-1 and TRBJ2-3; TRBD2 matches at 8 bases. Germline values: CDR1 SGHRS, CDR2 YFSETQ. J was trimmed by 2 bases and V by 1 base; bases with no gene match: 3. The CDR3 runs to 15 residues. The CDR3 is CASSLPAGATDTQYF. CDR3 nucleotide sequence: TGCGCCAGCAGCTTGCCAGCGGGGGCCACAGATACGCAGTATTTT.

The chain couples TRBV7-9 to TRBJ1-1; D gene unclear. V was shortened by 5 bases and J by 0 bases, with 13 bases between the two germline ends. Germline lookup yields CDR1 SEHNR and CDR2 FQNEAQ (reference sequence). The CDR3 consists of 15 residues. The CDR3 DNA reads as TGTGCCAGCAGCCCCCCCCTAAGAGTGAACACTGAAGCTTTCTTT. Translating it yields CASSPPLRVNTEAFF.

The rearrangement joins TRBV4-1 to TRBJ2-1, with unresolved D. The CDR3 is 13 amino acids. Germline CDR1 MGHRA, CDR2 YSYEKL. V gave up 1 base and J gave up 4 bases, with 5 bases separating them. The CDR3 region is CASSQGQYNEQFF. As DNA, the CDR3 is TGCGCCAGCAGCCAAGGTCAATACAATGAGCAGTTCTTC.

This rearrangement joins TRBV27 to TRBJ1-6; 7 positions match TRBD1. CDR3 length equals 14 residues. The J segment lost 4 bases and the V segment lost 5 bases, leaving 2 bases of the junction unmatched. Germline V gene lookup returns CDR1 MNHEY and CDR2 SMNVEV (reference sequence). The CDR3 here is CASSRQGYNSPLHF. The CDR3, as DNA: TGTGCCAGCAGTCGACAGGGTTATAATTCACCCCTCCACTTT.

The J gene is TRBJ2-7, the V gene TRBV5-3; D is unresolved. TRBV5-3 is annotated as an ORF whose role is uncertain. V lost 3 bases and J lost 2, with 3 bases in between. CDR3 length: 11 residues. The CDR3 nucleotides are TGTGCCAGAAGCTACACCTACGAGCAGTACTTC. Translating gives CARSYTYEQYF.

This chain connects TRBV6-5 to TRBJ1-1, with D possibly being TRBD1 (6 bases). The CDR3 is 14 amino acids. V was shortened by 9 bases and J by 4 bases, with 18 bases between the two germline ends. Per the germline V gene, CDR1 is MNHEY and CDR2 is SVGAGI. The CDR3, as DNA: TGTGCCAGTGGCGCACAGGGTTCCTCCACTGAAGCTTTCTTT. Protein sequence: CASGAQGSSTEAFF.

The chain is built from TRBV5-8 and TRBJ1-2, with a weak D call TRBD1 (5 bases). Germline V gene lookup returns CDR1 SGHTS and CDR2 YDEGEE. This CDR3 is built from 14 residues. V dropped 4 bases and J dropped 4 bases, with 14 bases sitting between them. The CDR3 spells CASSLFTGLYGYTF. CDR3 coding DNA: TGTGCCAGCAGCCTTTTCACAGGTCTCTATGGCTACACCTTC.

The chain has TRBV27 and TRBJ1-2; TRBD1 matches 9 bases. The CDR3 totals 20 residues. Germline trimming cut 1 base from V and 8 bases from J; bases unmatched to any gene: 23. The germline CDR1 and CDR2 sequences are MNHEY and SMNVEV (reference sequence). CDR3 nucleotide sequence: TGTGCCAGCAGTTTATATATCCCCCGAGGGACAGGGAGTTTGATGGCAGGCTACACCTTC. Translation gives CASSLYIPRGTGSLMAGYTF.

The rearrangement uses TRBV9 and TRBJ1-5, with 7 nucleotides matching TRBD1. Germline V gene sequence: CDR1 SGDLS, CDR2 YYNGEE. The CDR3 extends over 12 amino acids. The J segment lost 7 bases and the V segment lost 7 bases, leaving 5 bases of the junction unmatched. CDR3: CASGQGEQPQHF. CDR3 DNA: TGTGCCAGCGGTCAGGGGGAACAGCCCCAGCATTTT.

V gene TRBV28 combines with J gene TRBJ1-4; unclear D gene. In germline, CDR1 is MDHEN, CDR2 SYDVKM. The CDR3 is 15 amino acids. V lost 2 bases and J 4 bases, leaving 11 bases between the germline ends. CDR3 loop: CASSLREIYNEKLFF. In DNA, the CDR3 is TGTGCCAGCAGTTTACGAGAGATATATAATGAAAAACTGTTTTTT.

A single count supports this clone. The chain has TRBV6-6 and TRBJ2-7, with 9 bases aligning to TRBD1. Germline V gives CDR1 MNHNY, CDR2 SVGAGI (reference sequence). The CDR3 spans 13 residues. Trimming took 5 bases from V and 6 from J; bases not matched to a gene: 5. The CDR3: CASSAPTGGEQYF. In DNA, the CDR3 is TGTGCCAGCAGTGCCCCGACAGGGGGCGAGCAGTACTTC.

The rearrangement joins TRBV6-5 to TRBJ1-3, with a weak D call TRBD1 (6 bases). The CDR3 has 14 residues. Germline V lookup: CDR1 MNHEY, CDR2 SVGAGI. The V end was cut by 8 bases, the J end by 0 bases, with 11 bases between. DNA for the CDR3: TGTGCCAGCGAGGACAGCCTCTCTGGAAACACCATATATTTT. It translates to CASEDSLSGNTIYF.

In this sample, this clone turned up a few times. The genes are TRBV7-9 and TRBJ2-7; possibly TRBD1 for D (5 bases). The germline V gene has CDR1 SEHNR and CDR2 FQNEAQ (reference sequence). The V end lost 0 bases, the J end lost 6 bases, and 12 bases lay between the germline ends. The length of the CDR3 is 14 residues. The CDR3 protein is CASSLAGRVLEQYF. The CDR3 nucleotides read TGTGCCAGCAGCTTAGCGGGCAGGGTACTCGAGCAGTACTTC.

The chain has TRBV11-2 and TRBJ1-1; TRBD1 matches at 7 bases. V shed 1 base, J shed 4 bases, and the junction held 6 bases outside the gene matches. The CDR3 totals 15 residues. Germline loops: CDR1 SGHAT, CDR2 FQNNGV. The CDR3 region has the DNA TGTGCCAGCAGCTTAGGACGACAGGGTGGCACTGAAGCTTTCTTT. It yields the protein CASSLGRQGGTEAFF.